The present entry profiles one T cell receptor (beta chain) with its context. This entry belongs to a study of blood T cell repertoires in COVID-19. The age range of participants was 18 to 89 years, with residence in 20 to 25 US areas. In Cohort 3, a recovered donor had either two negative PCRs, clearance, or symptom resolution. In the authors' workflow: Amplification from reference gene primers served as the basis for estimated nucleated cell counts. Clones were read by immunoSEQ multiplex PCR, and TCRdb kept only the in-frame ones, dropping some. The V and J calls and clone size come from that table; D and trimming were worked out from the DNA. The sample lists 200,000 to 250,000 clones, 80% to 95% occurring once. The CDR3 runs to 14 residues. Looked up from germline, CDR1 is LGHDT and CDR2 is YNNKEL (reference sequence). Trimming cost V 4 bases and J 8 bases, with 14 bases left between them.

The receptor comes from a woman aged 18-29 years who had recovered from COVID-19. Material for sequencing was PBMCs or T cells enriched from blood (not recorded which). The chain carries TRBV3-1 (or the pseudogene TRBV3-2) and TRBJ1-4; D might be TRBD1 (5 bases). CDR3 coding DNA: TGTGCCAGCAGCCTAAGGGGAAACGAAGAAAAACTGTTTTTT. Translation: CASSLRGNEEKLFF.